Listed below are T cell receptor beta chains from one sample, sequenced in a study of shared clonotypes between healthy human individuals. The assay was immunoSEQ multiplex PCR, and TCRdb's table has in-frame clones only and misses some. Among 650,000 to 800,000 clones listed, roughly 72% were seen once. Sequenced: memory CD4+ T cells sorted from blood. The receptors were gathered from a woman aged 25 to 39 in good health. CDR3s include the opening cysteine and the closing phenylalanine or tryptophan. The D gene is left open where the match is weak. Size tells how often a clone was seen (once, few, many) or the class of an expanded clone, and some rows leave it out.

j_call,v_call,d_call,clone_size,cdr3_length,cdr3_nt,cdr3_aa
TRBJ2-7,TRBV10-2,TRBD1,-,15,TGCGCCAGCAGTGAAGGGACAGGGTATCGCAACGAGCAGTACTTC,CASSEGTGYRNEQYF
TRBJ2-1,TRBV5-1,TRBD2,few,16,TGCGCCAGCAGCTCGAGGACTAGCGGGACCGGGGATGAGCAGTTCTTC,CASSSRTSGTGDEQFF
TRBJ1-4,TRBV2,-,once,11,TGTGCCAGCAGTGAAAAGCGGACACTGTTTTTT,CASSEKRTLFF
TRBJ1-1,TRBV18,-,-,13,TGTGCCAGCTCGCCTGCACTGGGGGATGAAGCTTTCTTT,CASSPALGDEAFF
TRBJ1-2,TRBV4-1,-,-,17,TGCGCCAGCAGCCCTCGATTTCCAGAATCAGCTAACTATGGCTACACCTTC,CASSPRFPESANYGYTF
TRBJ1-5,TRBV19,TRBD1,few,14,TGTGCCAGTAGTCCTGGACAGGTGTGGCAGCCCCAGCATTTT,CASSPGQVWQPQHF
TRBJ2-2,TRBV7-2,TRBD1,-,16,TGTGCCAGCAGATCAGAGCGACAGGGAAACACCGGGGAGCTGTTTTTT,CASRSERQGNTGELFF
TRBJ2-7,TRBV19,TRBD2,-,14,TGTGCCAGTAGTGCTGGGACTACCTCCTACGAGCAGTACTTC,CASSAGTTSYEQYF
TRBJ2-5,TRBV11-2,TRBD1,-,15,TGTGCCAGCAGCGTAGGGACAGGGCTCGGGGAGACCCAGTACTTC,CASSVGTGLGETQYF
TRBJ2-2,TRBV14,-,-,13,TGTGCCAGCAGCCAAGATTGGACCGGGGAGCTGTTTTTT,CASSQDWTGELFF
TRBJ2-7,TRBV29-1,TRBD1,-,14,TGCAGCCCCCCGGGGGGACAGGGTGACTACGAGCAGTACTTC,CSPPGGQGDYEQYF
TRBJ1-2,TRBV19,TRBD1,-,16,TGTGCCAGTAGTATCCCCGGGACAGGGATTAACTATGGCTACACCTTC,CASSIPGTGINYGYTF
TRBJ2-4,TRBV28,TRBD2,-,14,TGTGCCAGCAGTTTATTAGCGGGAGGTGCCATTCAGTACTTC,CASSLLAGGAIQYF
TRBJ1-4,TRBV14,-,-,18,TGTGCCAGCAGCCAAGATTGGTACAGGGATTCAACTAATGAAAAACTGTTTTTT,CASSQDWYRDSTNEKLFF
TRBJ2-7,TRBV28,-,-,13,TGTGCCAGCAGTTTGGCGCCGCCGGGGGAGCAGTACTTC,CASSLAPPGEQYF
TRBJ1-3,TRBV5-1,TRBD1,-,17,TGCGCCAGCAGCGCCTATTTGACAGGGAACTCTGGAAACACCATATATTTT,CASSAYLTGNSGNTIYF
TRBJ2-7,TRBV19,TRBD1,-,14,TGTGCCAGTAGTCCGGGACAGGGGAGGGGCGAGCAGTACTTC,CASSPGQGRGEQYF
TRBJ2-1,TRBV13,-,-,15,TGTGCCAGCAGCTTAGGGCAGGGCCCCTACAATGAGCAGTTCTTC,CASSLGQGPYNEQFF
TRBJ2-2,TRBV4-2,-,-,17,TGTGCCAGCAGCCAAGTCGGGGGAACAGGGGATGGCGGGGAGCTGTTTTTT,CASSQVGGTGDGGELFF
TRBJ2-7,TRBV6-1,TRBD1,-,16,TGTGCCAGCAGTGACCAGCCGGGACAGGGAATTTACGAGCAGTACTTC,CASSDQPGQGIYEQYF
TRBJ1-2,TRBV2,TRBD1,-,13,TGTGCCAGCACAAGGGACAGGGGCTATGGCTACACCTTC,CASTRDRGYGYTF
TRBJ2-1,TRBV27,TRBD2,-,14,TGTGCCAGCACCCCGGGACTAGGGAACAATGAGCAGTTCTTC,CASTPGLGNNEQFF
TRBJ2-3,TRBV11-2,TRBD1,-,16,TGTGCCAGTACACGACAGGGGGCCCTTGGCACAGATACGCAGTATTTT,CASTRQGALGTDTQYF
TRBJ2-7,TRBV1,-,-,16,TGCACCAGCAGCCAAGGGGTTAGCGGGGCATCCTACGAGCAGTACTTC,CTSSQGVSGASYEQYF
TRBJ1-5,TRBV10-2,-,-,14,TGCGCCAGCAGTGACGGAGGTTTTGATCAGCCCCAGCATTTT,CASSDGGFDQPQHF
TRBJ2-5,TRBV5-1,TRBD2,-,16,TGCGCCAGCAGCTTGGCCGGGACTAGCGGGATGGAGACCCAGTACTTC,CASSLAGTSGMETQYF
TRBJ2-1,TRBV18,TRBD1,-,17,TGTGCCAGCTCACGCGGGATGCGGGACAGGAGTTTGGGGAATGATTTCTTC,CASSRGMRDRSLGNDFF
TRBJ2-6,TRBV5-1,-,-,16,TGCGCCAGCAGCTACGGGTCTATCTCTGGGGCCAACGTCCTGACTTTC,CASSYGSISGANVLTF
TRBJ2-7,TRBV18,TRBD1,-,15,TGTGCCAGCTCACCACAAGGACAGGGTAGAATGGAGCAGTACTTC,CASSPQGQGRMEQYF
TRBJ1-1,TRBV25-1,-,-,15,TGTGCCAGCAGTGAATTGGGGGCCGGGGGCACTGAAGCTTTCTTT,CASSELGAGGTEAFF
TRBJ1-3,TRBV19,-,few,14,TGTGCCAGTATTCCCAGGGGCTCTGGAAACACCATATATTTT,CASIPRGSGNTIYF
TRBJ2-7,TRBV29-1,-,-,15,TGCAGCGTTGCCGTTAGCGTAGCGTACTCCTACGAGCAGTACTTC,CSVAVSVAYSYEQYF
TRBJ2-2,TRBV11-1,-,-,13,TGTGCCAGCAGCGCGTCGACAGGCGGGGAGCTGTTTTTT,CASSASTGGELFF
TRBJ2-7,TRBV11-2,-,-,13,TGTGCCAGCAGCCAAGAATTCAGGTACGAGCAGTACTTC,CASSQEFRYEQYF
TRBJ2-7,TRBV18,-,-,16,TGTGCCAGCTCACCATACTCTGGAAAGAGCTCCTACGAGCAGTACTTC,CASSPYSGKSSYEQYF
TRBJ1-5,TRBV5-1,TRBD1,-,15,TGCGCCAGCAGCGCTGGACAGGGTGACAATCAGCCCCAGCATTTT,CASSAGQGDNQPQHF
TRBJ2-1,TRBV11-2,-,once,11,TGTGCCAGCAGCCCATCCTATGAGCAGTTCTTC,CASSPSYEQFF
TRBJ1-5,TRBV5-8,-,-,17,TGTGCCAGCAGCTTGGTAGACAGGTCGGATAGCAATCAGCCCCAGCATTTT,CASSLVDRSDSNQPQHF
TRBJ2-5,TRBV2,TRBD2,-,15,TGTGCCAGCAGTGAACGGTCTAGCGGACAAGAGACCCAGTACTTC,CASSERSSGQETQYF
TRBJ2-1,TRBV7-9,-,-,15,TGTGCCAGCAGCCCGGATTGGAGGGCCTACAATGAGCAGTTCTTC,CASSPDWRAYNEQFF
TRBJ2-1,TRBV11-3,TRBD2,few,15,TGTGCCAGCAGTCTCGGGACTAGCGGCTACAATGAGCAGTTCTTC,CASSLGTSGYNEQFF
TRBJ2-2,TRBV11-2,-,-,13,TGTGCCAGCAGCTCCGGACTGATCGGGGAGCTGTTTTTT,CASSSGLIGELFF
TRBJ2-1,TRBV7-3,TRBD2,-,15,TGTGCCAGCAGCACGGGGGGACTGGGTAACAATGAGCAGTTCTTC,CASSTGGLGNNEQFF
TRBJ2-3,TRBV6-6,-,-,16,TGTGCCAGCAGTTATACCGGGCCTGGGGGGACAGATACGCAGTATTTT,CASSYTGPGGTDTQYF
TRBJ2-7,TRBV5-4,-,-,15,TGTGCCAGCAGCTTGGAGGGAGACATCGTGGGCGAGCAGTACTTC,CASSLEGDIVGEQYF
TRBJ2-6,TRBV5-1,-,-,13,TGCGCCAGCAGCGATCAGGGGTCCAACGTCCTGACTTTC,CASSDQGSNVLTF
TRBJ1-1,TRBV11-2,-,-,13,TGTGCCAGCAGCCACACTTTGGTTACTGAAGCTTTCTTT,CASSHTLVTEAFF
TRBJ2-3,TRBV19,TRBD1,-,14,TGTGCCAGTACCCGACAGGGTCAAACAGATACGCAGTATTTT,CASTRQGQTDTQYF
TRBJ2-1,TRBV28,-,once,18,TGTGCCAGCAGTTTAAGCTTTTTTAAGGGGGGCTCCTACAATGAGCAGTTCTTC,CASSLSFFKGGSYNEQFF
TRBJ2-1,TRBV2,-,-,14,TGTGCCAGCAGTGATAACAGGGCAGCCAATGAGCAGTTCTTC,CASSDNRAANEQFF